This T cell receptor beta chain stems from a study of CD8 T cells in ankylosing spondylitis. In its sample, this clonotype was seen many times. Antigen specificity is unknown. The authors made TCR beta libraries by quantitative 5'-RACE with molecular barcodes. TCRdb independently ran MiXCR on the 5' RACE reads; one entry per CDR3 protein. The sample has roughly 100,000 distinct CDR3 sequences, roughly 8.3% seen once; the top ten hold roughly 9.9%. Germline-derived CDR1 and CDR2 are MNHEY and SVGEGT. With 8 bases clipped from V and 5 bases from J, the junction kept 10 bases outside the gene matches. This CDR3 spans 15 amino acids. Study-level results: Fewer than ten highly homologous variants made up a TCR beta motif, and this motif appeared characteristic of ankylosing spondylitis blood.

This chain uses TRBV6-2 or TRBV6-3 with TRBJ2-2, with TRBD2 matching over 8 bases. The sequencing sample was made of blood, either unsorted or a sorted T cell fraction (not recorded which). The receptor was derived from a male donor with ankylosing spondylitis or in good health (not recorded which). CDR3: CASRPTSGGTGELFF. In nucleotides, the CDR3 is TGTGCCAGCCGACCTACTAGCGGCGGAACCGGGGAGCTGTTTTTT.